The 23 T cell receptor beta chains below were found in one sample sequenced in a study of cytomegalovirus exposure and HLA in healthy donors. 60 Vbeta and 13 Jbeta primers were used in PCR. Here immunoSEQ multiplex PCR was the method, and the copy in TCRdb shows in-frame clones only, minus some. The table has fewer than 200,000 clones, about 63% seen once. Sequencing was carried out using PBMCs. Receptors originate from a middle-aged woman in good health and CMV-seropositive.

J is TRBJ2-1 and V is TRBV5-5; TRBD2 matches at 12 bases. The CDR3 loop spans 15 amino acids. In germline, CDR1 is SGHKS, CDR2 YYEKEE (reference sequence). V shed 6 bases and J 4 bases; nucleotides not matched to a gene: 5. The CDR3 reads CASNDGTSGYNEQFF. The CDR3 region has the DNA TGTGCCAGCAACGACGGGACTAGCGGGTACAATGAGCAGTTCTTC.

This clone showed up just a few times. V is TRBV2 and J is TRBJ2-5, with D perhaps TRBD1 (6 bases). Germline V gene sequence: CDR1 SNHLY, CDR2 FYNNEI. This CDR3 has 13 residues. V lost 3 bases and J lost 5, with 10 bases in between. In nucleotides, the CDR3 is TGTGCCAGCAGTGATGACAGGTCGGAGACCCAGTACTTC. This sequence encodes CASSDDRSETQYF.

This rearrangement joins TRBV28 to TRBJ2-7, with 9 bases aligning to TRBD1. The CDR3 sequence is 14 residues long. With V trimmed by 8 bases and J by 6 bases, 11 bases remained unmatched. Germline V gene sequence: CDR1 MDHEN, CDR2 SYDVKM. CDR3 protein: CASLMGQGWGEQYF. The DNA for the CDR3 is TGTGCCAGCTTGATGGGACAGGGATGGGGCGAGCAGTACTTC. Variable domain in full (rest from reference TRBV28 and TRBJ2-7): DVKVTQSSRYLVKRTGEKVFLECVQDMDHENMFWYRQDPGLGLRLIYFSYDVKMKEKGDIPEGYSVSREKKERFSLILESASTNQTSMYLCASLMGQGWGEQYFGPGTRLTVT.

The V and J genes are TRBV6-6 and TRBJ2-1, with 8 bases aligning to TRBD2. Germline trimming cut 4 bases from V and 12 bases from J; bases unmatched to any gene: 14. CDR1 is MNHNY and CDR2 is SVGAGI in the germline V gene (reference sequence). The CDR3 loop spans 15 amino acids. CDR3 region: CASSSSGTSRVGQFF. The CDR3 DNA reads TGTGCCAGCAGTTCGTCCGGGACTAGTCGAGTCGGGCAGTTCTTC.

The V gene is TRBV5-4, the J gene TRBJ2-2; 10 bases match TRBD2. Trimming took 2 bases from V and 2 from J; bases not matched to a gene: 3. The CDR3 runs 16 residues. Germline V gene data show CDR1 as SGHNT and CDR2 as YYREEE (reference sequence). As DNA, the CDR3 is TGTGCCAGCAGCTTCGGGACTAGCGCCAACACCGGGGAGCTGTTTTTT. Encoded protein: CASSFGTSANTGELFF.

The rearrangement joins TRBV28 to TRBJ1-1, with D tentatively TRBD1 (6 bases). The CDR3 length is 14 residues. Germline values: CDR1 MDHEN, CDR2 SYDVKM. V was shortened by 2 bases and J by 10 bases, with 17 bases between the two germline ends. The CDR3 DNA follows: TGTGCCAGCAGTTTAGGGGACACCGCCTTGGGAGCTTTCTTT. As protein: CASSLGDTALGAFF.

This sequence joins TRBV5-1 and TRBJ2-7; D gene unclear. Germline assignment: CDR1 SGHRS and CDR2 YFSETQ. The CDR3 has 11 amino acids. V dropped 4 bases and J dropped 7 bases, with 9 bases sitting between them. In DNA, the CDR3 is TGCGCCAGCAGCAGTCTAAAAGAGCAGTACTTC. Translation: CASSSLKEQYF.

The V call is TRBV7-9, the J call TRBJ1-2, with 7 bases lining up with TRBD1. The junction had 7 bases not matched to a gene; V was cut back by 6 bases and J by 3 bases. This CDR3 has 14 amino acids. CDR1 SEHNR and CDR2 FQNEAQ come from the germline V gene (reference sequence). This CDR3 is CASRGKGGDYGYTF. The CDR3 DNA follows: TGTGCCAGCAGAGGCAAAGGGGGCGACTATGGCTACACCTTC.

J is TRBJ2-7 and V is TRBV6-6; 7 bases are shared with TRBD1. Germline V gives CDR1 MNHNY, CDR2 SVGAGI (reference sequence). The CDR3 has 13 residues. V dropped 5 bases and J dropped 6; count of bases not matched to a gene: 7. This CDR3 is CASSRQGAVEQYF. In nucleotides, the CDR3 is TGTGCCAGCAGTCGACAGGGAGCGGTCGAGCAGTACTTC.

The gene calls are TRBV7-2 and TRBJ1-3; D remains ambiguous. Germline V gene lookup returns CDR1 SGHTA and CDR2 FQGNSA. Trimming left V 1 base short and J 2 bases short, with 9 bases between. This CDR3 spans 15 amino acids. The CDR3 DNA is TGTGCCAGCAGCTTAGTGTCAGGAACTGGAAACACCATATATTTT. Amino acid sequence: CASSLVSGTGNTIYF.

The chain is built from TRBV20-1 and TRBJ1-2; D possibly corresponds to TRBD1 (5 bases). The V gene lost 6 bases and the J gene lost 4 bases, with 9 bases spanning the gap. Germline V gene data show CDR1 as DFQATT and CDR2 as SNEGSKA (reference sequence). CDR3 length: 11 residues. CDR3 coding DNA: TGCAGTGCGGGGGGAGCCTATGGCTACACCTTC. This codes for CSAGGAYGYTF.

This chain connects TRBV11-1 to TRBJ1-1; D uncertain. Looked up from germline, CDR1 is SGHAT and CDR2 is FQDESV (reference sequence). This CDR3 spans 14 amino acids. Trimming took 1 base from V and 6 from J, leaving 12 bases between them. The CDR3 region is CASSLDPTRAEAFF. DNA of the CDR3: TGTGCCAGCAGCTTAGACCCGACCCGGGCTGAAGCTTTCTTT.

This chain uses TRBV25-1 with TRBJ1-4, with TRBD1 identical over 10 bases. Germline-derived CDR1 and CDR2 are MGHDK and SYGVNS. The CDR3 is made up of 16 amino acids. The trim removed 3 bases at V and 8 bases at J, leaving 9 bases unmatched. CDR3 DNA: TGTGCCAGCAGTGAGATTGGGGGACAGGGGACCGAAAAACTGTTTTTT. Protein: CASSEIGGQGTEKLFF.

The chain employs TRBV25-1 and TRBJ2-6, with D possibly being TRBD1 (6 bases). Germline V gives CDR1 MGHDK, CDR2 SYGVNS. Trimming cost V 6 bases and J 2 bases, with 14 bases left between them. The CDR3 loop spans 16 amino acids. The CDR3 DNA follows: TGTGCCAGCAGGAAGGGTTGGGGGCCTGGGGCCAACGTCCTGACTTTC. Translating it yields CASRKGWGPGANVLTF.

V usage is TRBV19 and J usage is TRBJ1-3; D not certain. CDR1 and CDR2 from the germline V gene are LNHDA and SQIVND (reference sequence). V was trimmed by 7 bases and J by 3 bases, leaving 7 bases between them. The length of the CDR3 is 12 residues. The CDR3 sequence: CASMADGNTIYF. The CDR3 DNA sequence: TGTGCCAGTATGGCAGATGGAAACACCATATATTTT.

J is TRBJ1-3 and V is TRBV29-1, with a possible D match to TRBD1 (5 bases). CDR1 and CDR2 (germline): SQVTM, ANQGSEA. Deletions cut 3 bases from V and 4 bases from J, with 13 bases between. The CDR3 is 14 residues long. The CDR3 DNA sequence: TGCAGCGTTGAGTCGACAGCGTTCGGAAACACCATATATTTT. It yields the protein CSVESTAFGNTIYF.

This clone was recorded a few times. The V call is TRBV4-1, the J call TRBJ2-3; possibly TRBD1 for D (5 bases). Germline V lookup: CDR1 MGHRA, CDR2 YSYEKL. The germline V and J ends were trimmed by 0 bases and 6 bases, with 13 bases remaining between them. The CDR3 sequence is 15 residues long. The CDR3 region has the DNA TGCGCCAGCAGCCAAGAAGGGGCCGTATGGGATACGCAGTATTTT. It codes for CASSQEGAVWDTQYF.

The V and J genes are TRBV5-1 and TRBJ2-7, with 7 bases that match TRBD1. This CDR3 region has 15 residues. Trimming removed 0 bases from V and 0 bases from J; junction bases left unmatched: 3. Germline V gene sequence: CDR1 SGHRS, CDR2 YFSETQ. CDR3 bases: TGCGCCAGCAGCTTGGAGGGGACAGTCTCCTACGAGCAGTACTTC. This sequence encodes CASSLEGTVSYEQYF.

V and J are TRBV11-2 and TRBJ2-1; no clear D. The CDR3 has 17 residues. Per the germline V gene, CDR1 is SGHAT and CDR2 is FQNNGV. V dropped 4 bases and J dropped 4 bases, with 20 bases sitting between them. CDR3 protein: CASSSAKSAIPYNEQFF. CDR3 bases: TGTGCCAGCAGCTCCGCCAAGTCAGCGATTCCGTACAATGAGCAGTTCTTC.

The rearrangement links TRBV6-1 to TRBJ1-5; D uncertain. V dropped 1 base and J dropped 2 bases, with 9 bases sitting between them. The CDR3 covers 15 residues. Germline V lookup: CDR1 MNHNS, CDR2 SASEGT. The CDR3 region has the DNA TGTGCCAGCAGTGAAGATTTCAGTGGCAATCAGCCCCAGCATTTT. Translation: CASSEDFSGNQPQHF.

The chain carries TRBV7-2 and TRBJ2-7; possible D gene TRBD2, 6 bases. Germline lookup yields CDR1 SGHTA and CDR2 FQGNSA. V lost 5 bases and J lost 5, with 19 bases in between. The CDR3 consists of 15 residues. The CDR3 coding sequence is TGTGCCAGCAGCCCTTACCGGCAGCGGGCCGACGAGCAGTACTTC. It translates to CASSPYRQRADEQYF.

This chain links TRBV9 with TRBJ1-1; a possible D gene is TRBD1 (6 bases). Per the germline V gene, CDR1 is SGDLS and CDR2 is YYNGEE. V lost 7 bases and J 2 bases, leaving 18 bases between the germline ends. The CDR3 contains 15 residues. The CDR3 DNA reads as TGTGCCAGCTCGGTAGGGGCAGGGGTTAACACTGAAGCTTTCTTT. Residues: CASSVGAGVNTEAFF. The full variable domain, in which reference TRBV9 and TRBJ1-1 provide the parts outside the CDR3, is DSGVTQTPKHLITATGQRVTLRCSPRSGDLSVYWYQQSLDQGLQFLIQYYNGEERAKGNILERFSAQQFPDLHSELNLSSLELGDSALYFCASSVGAGVNTEAFFGQGTRLTVV.

CDR3 bases: TGTGCCAGCAGTGAAGTTTTAGGCGGCACTGAAGCTTTCTTT. It is translated as CASSEVLGGTEAFF. This chain uses TRBV2 with TRBJ1-1; D gene ambiguous. There are 14 residues in the CDR3. V was clipped by 1 base and J by 4 bases, with 10 bases between them. From germline, CDR1 is SNHLY and CDR2 FYNNEI.